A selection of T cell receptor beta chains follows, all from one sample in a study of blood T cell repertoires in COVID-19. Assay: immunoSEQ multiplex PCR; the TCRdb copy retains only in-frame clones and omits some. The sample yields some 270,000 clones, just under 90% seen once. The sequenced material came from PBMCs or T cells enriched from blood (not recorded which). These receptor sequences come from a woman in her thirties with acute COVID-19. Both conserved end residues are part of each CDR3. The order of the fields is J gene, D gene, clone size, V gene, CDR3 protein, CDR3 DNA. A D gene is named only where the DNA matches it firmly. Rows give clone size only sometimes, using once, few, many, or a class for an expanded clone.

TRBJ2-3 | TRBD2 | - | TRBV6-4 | CASSKGREADTQYF | TGTGCCAGCAGCAAGGGGCGGGAGGCGGATACGCAGTATTTT
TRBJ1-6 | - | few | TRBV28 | CASSWGGGLYNSPLHF | TGTGCCAGCAGTTGGGGGGGAGGGCTCTATAATTCACCCCTCCACTTT
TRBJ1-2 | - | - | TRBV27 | CASSLGQGSGYTF | TGTGCCAGCAGTTTAGGGCAGGGAAGTGGCTACACCTTC
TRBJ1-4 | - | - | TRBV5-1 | CASSLETGFNEKLFF | TGCGCCAGCAGCCTAGAGACAGGCTTTAATGAAAAACTGTTTTTT
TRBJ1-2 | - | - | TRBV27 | CALTGGPEYINYGYTF | TGTGCCTTGACGGGGGGCCCAGAATACATTAACTATGGCTACACCTTC
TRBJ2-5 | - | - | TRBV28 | CASSGTAAGIGWETQYF | TGTGCCAGCAGTGGCACGGCGGCAGGGATCGGGTGGGAGACCCAGTACTTC
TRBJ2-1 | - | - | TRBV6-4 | CASSPRARAREQFF | TGTGCCAGCAGCCCTCGCGCGAGGGCACGTGAGCAGTTCTTC
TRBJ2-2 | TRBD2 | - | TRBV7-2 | CASSRGTSGRAGGELFF | TGTGCCAGCAGCAGAGGGACTAGCGGGAGGGCCGGCGGGGAGCTGTTTTTT
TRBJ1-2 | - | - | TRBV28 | CASSFPGQQPNYGYTF | TGTGCCAGCAGTTTCCCCGGACAACAACCTAACTATGGCTACACCTTC
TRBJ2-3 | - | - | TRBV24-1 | CATSDGGTGVSDTQYF | TGTGCCACCAGTGATGGGGGGACGGGAGTCTCAGATACGCAGTATTTT
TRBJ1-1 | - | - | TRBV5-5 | CASSLAVAQRNTEAFF | TGTGCCAGCAGCTTGGCAGTGGCACAAAGGAACACTGAAGCTTTCTTT
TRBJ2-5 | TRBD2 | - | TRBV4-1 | CASSQDLLAGVLETQYF | TGCGCCAGCAGCCAAGATCTTCTAGCGGGAGTTCTAGAGACCCAGTACTTC
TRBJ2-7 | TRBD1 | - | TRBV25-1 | CASSDRGQGGSYEQYF | TGTGCCAGCAGTGACCGAGGACAGGGTGGAAGTTACGAGCAGTACTTC
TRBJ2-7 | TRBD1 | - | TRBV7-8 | CASSNRQGDYEQYF | TGTGCCAGCAGCAATCGACAGGGGGATTACGAGCAGTACTTC
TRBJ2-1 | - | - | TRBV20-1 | CSPRGDEQFF | TGCAGTCCCAGGGGCGATGAGCAGTTCTTC
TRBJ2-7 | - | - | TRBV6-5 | CASSYSAESYEQYF | TGTGCCAGCAGTTACTCGGCGGAAAGCTACGAGCAGTACTTC